This entry lists 15 T cell receptor beta chains sequenced from one sample in a study of T-cell memory formation after mild COVID-19. TCRdb ran MiXCR on the 5' RACE reads and lists one entry per CDR3 protein. Of just over 350,000 distinct CDR3 sequences in the sample, 14% were seen once. The sequenced sample was PBMCs or a T cell subset sorted from them (not recorded which). The receptors originated from a man aged 18 to 29 who had mild COVID-19 (a few samples of this study predate the infection). Cell type and time point are not known.

The chain joins TRBV7-9 to TRBJ2-6; no clear D. Germline V gene lookup returns CDR1 SEHNR and CDR2 FQNEAQ (reference sequence). Trimming took 8 bases from V and 4 from J, leaving 21 bases between them. This CDR3 region has 17 residues. The CDR3 here is CASARLGGALGANVLTF. In DNA, the CDR3 is TGTGCCAGCGCTAGATTGGGCGGAGCTTTGGGGGCCAACGTCCTGACTTTC.

The chain combines TRBV27 with TRBJ2-7; no firm D call. The V and J ends lost 3 bases and 6 bases respectively, with 12 bases between them. The length of the CDR3 is 13 residues. Germline-derived CDR1 and CDR2 are MNHEY and SMNVEV (reference sequence). The DNA of the CDR3 is TGTGCCAGCAGTTTGTTGAATCTGGGCGAGCAGTACTTC. Protein sequence: CASSLLNLGEQYF.

This clonotype appeared a few times. A junction boundary mismatches the germline segment, possibly from a read error. The chain uses TRBV4-3 and TRBJ2-7; 9 bases map to TRBD1. Per the germline V gene, CDR1 is LGHNA and CDR2 is YSLEER. The CDR3 consists of 15 residues. The CDR3 DNA reads as TGCGCCAGCAGCCCTAGGGACAGGGACCGATACGGGCAGTACTTC. The encoded protein is CASSPRDRDRYGQYF.

The genes are TRBV29-1 and TRBJ2-7; maybe TRBD2 (6 bases). V was shortened by 4 bases and J by 0 bases, with 10 bases between the two germline ends. Germline loops: CDR1 SQVTM, CDR2 ANQGSEA. The CDR3 runs 13 residues. CDR3 loop: CSVVAGSSYEQYF. The DNA of the CDR3 is TGCAGCGTTGTGGCGGGGAGCTCCTACGAGCAGTACTTC.

The gene calls are TRBV20-1 and TRBJ2-4, with 8 bases identical to TRBD2. CDR3 length equals 16 residues. In germline, CDR1 is DFQATT, CDR2 SNEGSKA (reference sequence). With V trimmed by 0 bases and J by 3 bases, 7 bases remained unmatched. CDR3 coding DNA: TGCAGTGCTAGAGATTCCAGCGGGGGCCTCAAAAACATTCAGTACTTC. The encoded protein is CSARDSSGGLKNIQYF.

This clonotype was detected a few times. The V gene is TRBV5-1, the J gene TRBJ2-1; the D gene is possibly TRBD1 (5 bases). This CDR3 contains 14 residues. Germline V lookup: CDR1 SGHRS, CDR2 YFSETQ. The V end lost 4 bases, the J end lost 4 bases, and 12 bases lay between the germline ends. The CDR3 DNA is TGCGCCAGCAGCCCACTCCAGGGATACAATGAGCAGTTCTTC. Translation gives CASSPLQGYNEQFF.

The sample holds many counts of this clonotype. V and J are TRBV6-1 and TRBJ2-7; D is uncertain. Germline V gene data show CDR1 as MNHNS and CDR2 as SASEGT. The CDR3 extends over 13 amino acids. Trimming took off 0 bases at V and 7 bases at J, with 10 bases between the two ends. CDR3 bases: TGTGCCAGCAGTGAAGCGAGTCCCCCGGAGCAGTACGTC. Translated: CASSEASPPEQYV.

A few counts support this clonotype. The chain joins TRBV7-2 to TRBJ2-3, with 9 bases that match TRBD2. Germline V gene data show CDR1 as SGHTA and CDR2 as FQGNSA. CDR3 size: 16 residues. Unmatched junction bases numbered 2, after V lost 0 bases and J lost 1 base. CDR3 DNA sequence: TGTGCCAGCAGCTTAGCGGCTAGCGGGGGCACAGATACGCAGTATTTT. It specifies CASSLAASGGTDTQYF. Variable domain in full (rest from reference TRBV7-2 and TRBJ2-3): GAGVSQSPSNKVTEKGKDVELRCDPISGHTALYWYRQSLGQGLEFLIYFQGNSAPDKSGLPSDRFSAERTGGSVSTLTIQRTQQEDSAVYLCASSLAASGGTDTQYFGPGTRLTVL.

This chain joins TRBV7-9 and TRBJ1-6; 8 bases match TRBD1. The V gene's germline CDR1 is SEHNR and CDR2 FQNEAQ (reference sequence). This CDR3 has 15 residues. V trimming: 4 bases; J trimming: 7 bases; junction bases outside the gene matches: 6. CDR3 in DNA: TGTGCCAGCAGCTCACAGGGGGGACTAAATTCACCCCTCCACTTT. Its protein product is CASSSQGGLNSPLHF.

The sample holds many counts of this clonotype. CDR3: CASSLKSGFQHF. In DNA, the CDR3 is TGTGCCAGCAGCTTAAAGTCGGGGTTTCAGCATTTT. The V call is TRBV7-7, the J call TRBJ1-5, with no clear D. Germline V gene sequence: CDR1 SSHAT, CDR2 FNYEAQ (reference sequence). With 2 bases removed from V and 13 bases from J, the gap between germline ends came to 12 bases. The CDR3 extends over 12 amino acids.

The chain couples TRBV11-2 to TRBJ1-1, with D possibly being TRBD1 (6 bases). Germline V gene sequence: CDR1 SGHAT, CDR2 FQNNGV. Trimming took 4 bases from V and 4 from J, leaving 13 bases between them. The CDR3 extends over 14 amino acids. In DNA, the CDR3 is TGTGCCAGCAGCTGGGGGGCTGGGAGCACTGAAGCTTTCTTT. Protein sequence: CASSWGAGSTEAFF.

V and J are TRBV6-5 and TRBJ2-3, with no clear D. V was trimmed by 0 bases and J by 7 bases, leaving 11 bases between them. The CDR3 has 14 residues. Germline lookup yields CDR1 MNHEY and CDR2 SVGAGI. The chain's CDR3 is CASSYSFSVNTQYF. CDR3 in DNA: TGTGCCAGCAGTTACTCGTTTTCTGTGAATACGCAGTATTTT.

Only one count was recorded for this clonotype. The rearrangement uses TRBV7-9 and TRBJ2-1; D is unclear. Trimming left V 5 bases short and J 8 bases short, with 7 bases between. CDR1 and CDR2 from the germline V gene are SEHNR and FQNEAQ (reference sequence). This CDR3 contains 11 residues. As DNA, the CDR3 is TGTGCCAGCAGCGATTTTTATGAGCAGTTCTTC. Amino acid sequence: CASSDFYEQFF.

The genes are TRBV18 and TRBJ2-3; D perhaps matches TRBD2 (7 bases). In germline, CDR1 is KGHSH, CDR2 LQKENI. This CDR3 spans 17 amino acids. V lost 2 bases and J lost 5, with 20 bases in between. In DNA form, the CDR3 reads TGTGCCAGCTCACCAGGCCTTTTGGGGGGGGCCTTAGATACGCAGTATTTT. Its protein product is CASSPGLLGGALDTQYF. Based on the CDR3 plus reference TRBV18 and TRBJ2-3, the full variable domain is NAGVMQNPRHLVRRRGQEARLRCSPMKGHSHVYWYRQLPEEGLKFMVYLQKENIIDESGMPKERFSAEFPKEGPSILRIQQVVRGDSAAYFCASSPGLLGGALDTQYFGPGTRLTVL.

This clonotype appeared many times. The V and J genes are TRBV7-2 and TRBJ2-1; the D gene is possibly TRBD2 (5 bases). V lost 5 bases and J lost 0, with 11 bases in between. This CDR3 region has 15 residues. Germline V CDR1 and CDR2: SGHTA, FQGNSA. CDR3 sequence (DNA): TGTGCCAGCAGCATAACACTAGGCTCCTACAATGAGCAGTTCTTC. As protein: CASSITLGSYNEQFF.